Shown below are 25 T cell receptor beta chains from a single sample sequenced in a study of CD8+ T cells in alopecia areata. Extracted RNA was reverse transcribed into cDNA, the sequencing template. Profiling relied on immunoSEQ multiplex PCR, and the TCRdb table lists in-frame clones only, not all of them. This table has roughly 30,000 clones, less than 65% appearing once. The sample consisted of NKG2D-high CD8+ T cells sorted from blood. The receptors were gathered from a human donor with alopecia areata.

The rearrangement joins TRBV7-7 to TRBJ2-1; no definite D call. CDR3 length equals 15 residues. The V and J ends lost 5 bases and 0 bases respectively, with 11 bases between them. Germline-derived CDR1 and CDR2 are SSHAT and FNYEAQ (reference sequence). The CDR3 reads CASSRSPSSYNEQFF. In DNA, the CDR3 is TGTGCCAGCAGCCGTAGCCCCAGCTCCTACAATGAGCAGTTCTTC.

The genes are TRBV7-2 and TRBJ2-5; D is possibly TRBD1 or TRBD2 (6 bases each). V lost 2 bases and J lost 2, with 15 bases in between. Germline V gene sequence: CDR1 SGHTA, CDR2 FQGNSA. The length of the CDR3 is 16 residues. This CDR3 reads CASSLPLWGAQETQYF. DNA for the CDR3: TGTGCCAGCAGCTTACCCCTGTGGGGGGCGCAAGAGACCCAGTACTTC. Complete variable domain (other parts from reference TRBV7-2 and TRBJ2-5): GAGVSQSPSNKVTEKGKDVELRCDPISGHTALYWYRQSLGQGLEFLIYFQGNSAPDKSGLPSDRFSAERTGGSVSTLTIQRTQQEDSAVYLCASSLPLWGAQETQYFGPGTRLLVL.

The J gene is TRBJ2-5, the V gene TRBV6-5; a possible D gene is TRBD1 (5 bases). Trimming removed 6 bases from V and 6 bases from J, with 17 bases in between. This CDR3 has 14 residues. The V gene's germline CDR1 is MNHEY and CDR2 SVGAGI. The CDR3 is CASSTGYRSKTQYF. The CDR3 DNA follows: TGTGCCAGCAGCACCGGTTACAGGTCAAAGACCCAGTACTTC.

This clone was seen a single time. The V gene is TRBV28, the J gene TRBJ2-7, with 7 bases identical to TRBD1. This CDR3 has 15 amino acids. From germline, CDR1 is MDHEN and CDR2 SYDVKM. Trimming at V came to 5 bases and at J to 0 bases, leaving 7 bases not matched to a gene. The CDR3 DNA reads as TGTGCCAGCAGTGATGGGACAGATTACTCCTACGAGCAGTACTTC. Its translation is CASSDGTDYSYEQYF.

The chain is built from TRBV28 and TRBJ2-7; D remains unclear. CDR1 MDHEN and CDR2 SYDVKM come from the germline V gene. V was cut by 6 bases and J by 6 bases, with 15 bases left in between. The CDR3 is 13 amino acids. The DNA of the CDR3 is TGTGCCAGCAGGACTTTGGAGCGTGGCGAGCAGTACTTC. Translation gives CASRTLERGEQYF.

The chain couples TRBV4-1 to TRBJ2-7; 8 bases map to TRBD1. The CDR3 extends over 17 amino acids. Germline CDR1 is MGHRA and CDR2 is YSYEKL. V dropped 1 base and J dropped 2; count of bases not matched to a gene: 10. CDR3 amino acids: CASSQGDPRTGPYEQYF. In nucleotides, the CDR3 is TGCGCCAGCAGCCAAGGGGACCCTAGGACAGGGCCCTACGAGCAGTACTTC.

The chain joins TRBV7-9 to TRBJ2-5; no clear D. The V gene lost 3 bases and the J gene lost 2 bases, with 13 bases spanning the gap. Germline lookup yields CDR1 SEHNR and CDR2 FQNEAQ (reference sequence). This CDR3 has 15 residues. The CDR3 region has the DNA TGTGCCAGCAGCTTTTTGTTAGGGCCTCAAGAGACCCAGTACTTC. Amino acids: CASSFLLGPQETQYF.

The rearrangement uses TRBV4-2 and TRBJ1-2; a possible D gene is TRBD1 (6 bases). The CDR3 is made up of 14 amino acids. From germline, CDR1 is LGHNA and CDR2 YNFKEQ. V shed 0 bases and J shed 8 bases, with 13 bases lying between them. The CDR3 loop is CASSQDGGSRGYTF. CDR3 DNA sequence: TGTGCCAGCAGCCAAGATGGGGGCAGTCGAGGCTACACCTTC.

The CDR3 coding sequence is TGTGCCAGCAGCTTGGGACAGGGGACCACCGGGGAGCTGTTTTTT. This gives the protein CASSLGQGTTGELFF. The chain uses TRBV5-4 and TRBJ2-2; 8 positions match TRBD1. This CDR3 is built from 15 residues. The V gene's germline CDR1 is SGHNT and CDR2 YYREEE (reference sequence). Trimming cost V 0 bases and J 4 bases; bases outside gene matches: 2.

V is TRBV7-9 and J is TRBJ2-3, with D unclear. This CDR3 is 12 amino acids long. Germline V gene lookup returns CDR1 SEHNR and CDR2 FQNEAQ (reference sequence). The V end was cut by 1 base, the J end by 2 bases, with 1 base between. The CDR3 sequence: CASSLDTDTQYF. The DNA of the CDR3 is TGTGCCAGCAGCTTAGACACAGATACGCAGTATTTT.

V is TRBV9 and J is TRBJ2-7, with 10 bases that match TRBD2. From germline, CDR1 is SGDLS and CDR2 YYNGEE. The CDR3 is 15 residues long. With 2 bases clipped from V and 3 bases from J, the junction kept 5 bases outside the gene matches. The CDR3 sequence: CASSVSGLAVYEQYF. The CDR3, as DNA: TGTGCCAGCAGCGTCTCTGGACTAGCGGTCTACGAGCAGTACTTC. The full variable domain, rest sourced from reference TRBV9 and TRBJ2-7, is DSGVTQTPKHLITATGQRVTLRCSPRSGDLSVYWYQQSLDQGLQFLIQYYNGEERAKGNILERFSAQQFPDLHSELNLSSLELGDSALYFCASSVSGLAVYEQYFGPGTRLTVT.

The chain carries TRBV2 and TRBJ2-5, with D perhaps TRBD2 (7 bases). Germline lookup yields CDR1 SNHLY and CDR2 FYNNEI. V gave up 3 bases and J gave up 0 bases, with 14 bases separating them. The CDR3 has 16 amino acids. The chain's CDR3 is CASSEWGGGYQETQYF. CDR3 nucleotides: TGTGCCAGCAGTGAGTGGGGGGGCGGGTACCAAGAGACCCAGTACTTC.

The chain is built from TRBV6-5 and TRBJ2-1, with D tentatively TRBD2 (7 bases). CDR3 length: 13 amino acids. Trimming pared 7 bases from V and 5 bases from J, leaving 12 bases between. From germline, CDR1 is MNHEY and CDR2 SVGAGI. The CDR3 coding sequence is TGTGCCAGCACGGGGGGCAGGGACAATGAGCAGTTCTTC. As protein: CASTGGRDNEQFF.

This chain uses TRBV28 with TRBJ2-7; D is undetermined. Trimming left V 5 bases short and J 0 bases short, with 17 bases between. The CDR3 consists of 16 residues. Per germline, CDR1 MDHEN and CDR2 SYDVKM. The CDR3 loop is CASSTTAENFSYEQYF. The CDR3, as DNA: TGTGCCAGCAGTACTACGGCTGAGAATTTCTCCTACGAGCAGTACTTC.

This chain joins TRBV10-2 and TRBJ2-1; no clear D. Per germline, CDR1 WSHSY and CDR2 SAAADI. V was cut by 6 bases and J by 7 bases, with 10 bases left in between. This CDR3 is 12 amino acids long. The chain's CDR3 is CASRDVGNEQFF. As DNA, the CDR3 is TGCGCCAGCAGAGACGTTGGTAATGAGCAGTTCTTC.

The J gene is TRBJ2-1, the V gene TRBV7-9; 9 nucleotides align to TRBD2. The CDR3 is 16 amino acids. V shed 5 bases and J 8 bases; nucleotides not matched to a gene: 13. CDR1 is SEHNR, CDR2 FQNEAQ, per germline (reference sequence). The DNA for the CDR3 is TGTGCCAGCAGCCCCCCCGCGGGGGGGCATTTCGATGAGCAGTTCTTC. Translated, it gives CASSPPAGGHFDEQFF. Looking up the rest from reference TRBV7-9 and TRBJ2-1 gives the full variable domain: DTGVSQNPRHKITKRGQNVTFRCDPISEHNRLYWYRQTLGQGPEFLTYFQNEAQLEKSRLLSDRFSAERPKGSFSTLEIQRTEQGDSAMYLCASSPPAGGHFDEQFFGPGTRLTVL.

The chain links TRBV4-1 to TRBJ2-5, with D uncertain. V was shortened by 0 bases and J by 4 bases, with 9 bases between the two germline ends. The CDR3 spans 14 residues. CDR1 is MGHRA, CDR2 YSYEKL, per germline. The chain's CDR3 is CASSQDRATETQYF. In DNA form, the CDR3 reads TGCGCCAGCAGCCAAGATCGCGCAACAGAGACCCAGTACTTC.

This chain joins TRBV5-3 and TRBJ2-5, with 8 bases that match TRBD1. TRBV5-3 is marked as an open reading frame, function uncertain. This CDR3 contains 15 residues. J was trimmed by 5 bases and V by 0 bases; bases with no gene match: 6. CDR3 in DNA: TGTGCCAGAAGCTTGGCTCAGGGGGCTTGTGAGACCCAGTACTTC. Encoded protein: CARSLAQGACETQYF.

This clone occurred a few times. CDR3 residues: CASSPVGTSEIGNNEQFF. CDR3 sequence (DNA): TGTGCCAGCAGCCCAGTGGGGACTAGCGAGATTGGGAACAATGAGCAGTTCTTC. This chain connects TRBV7-2 to TRBJ2-1, with 10 bases lining up with TRBD2. V dropped 5 bases and J dropped 5; count of bases not matched to a gene: 15. Germline V lookup: CDR1 SGHTA, CDR2 FQGNSA. The CDR3 runs 18 residues.

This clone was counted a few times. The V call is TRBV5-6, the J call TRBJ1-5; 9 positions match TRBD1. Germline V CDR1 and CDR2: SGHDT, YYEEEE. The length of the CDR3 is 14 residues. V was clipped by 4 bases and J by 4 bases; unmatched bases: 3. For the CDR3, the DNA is TGTGCCAGCAGCCCCGGACAGGGGAATCAGCCCCAGCATTTT. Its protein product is CASSPGQGNQPQHF.

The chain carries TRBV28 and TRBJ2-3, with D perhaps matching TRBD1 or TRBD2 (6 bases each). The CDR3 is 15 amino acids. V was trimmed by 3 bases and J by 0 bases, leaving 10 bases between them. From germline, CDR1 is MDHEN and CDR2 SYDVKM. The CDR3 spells CASSFSGASTDTQYF. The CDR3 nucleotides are TGTGCCAGCAGTTTCTCGGGGGCTAGCACAGATACGCAGTATTTT.

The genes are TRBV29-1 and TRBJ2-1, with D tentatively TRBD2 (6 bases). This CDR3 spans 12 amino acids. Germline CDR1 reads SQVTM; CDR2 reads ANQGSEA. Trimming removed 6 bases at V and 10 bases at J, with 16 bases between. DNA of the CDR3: TGCAGCGTCGAATTACTAGCATACGAGCAGTTCTTC. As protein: CSVELLAYEQFF.

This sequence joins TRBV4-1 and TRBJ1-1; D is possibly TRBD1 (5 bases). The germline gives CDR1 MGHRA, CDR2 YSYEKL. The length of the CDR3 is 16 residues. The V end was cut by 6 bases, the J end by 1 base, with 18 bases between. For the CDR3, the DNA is TGCGCCAGCAGTCTACAGGTCCTCGGAGGGAACACTGAAGCTTTCTTT. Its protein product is CASSLQVLGGNTEAFF.

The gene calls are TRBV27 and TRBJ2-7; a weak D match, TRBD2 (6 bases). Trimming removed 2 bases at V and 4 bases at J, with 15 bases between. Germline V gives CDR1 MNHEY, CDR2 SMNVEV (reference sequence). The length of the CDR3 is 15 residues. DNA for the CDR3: TGTGCCAGCAGTTTAAGTGGGACTCAGGAATACGAGCAGTACTTC. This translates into CASSLSGTQEYEQYF.

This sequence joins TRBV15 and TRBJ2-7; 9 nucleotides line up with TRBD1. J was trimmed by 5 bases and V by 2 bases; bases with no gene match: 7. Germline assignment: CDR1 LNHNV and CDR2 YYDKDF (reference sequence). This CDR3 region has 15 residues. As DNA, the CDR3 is TGTGCCACCAGCAGATTTACAGGGGGCATCAACGAGCAGTACTTC. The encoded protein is CATSRFTGGINEQYF.